The clone carrying this TCR beta chain was counted many times. Its antigen remains unidentified. The sample comes from a study of CD8 T cells in ankylosing spondylitis. Study-wide results and caveats: Typical of ankylosing spondylitis blood, it appeared, was a TCR beta motif of under 10 highly homologous variants.

TCRdb itself ran the 5' RACE reads through MiXCR, one entry per CDR3 protein. The repertoire consists of roughly 90,000 distinct CDR3 sequences, with just under 9% occurring once and the leading ten covering roughly 29%. Germline V gene sequence: CDR1 SGHDN, CDR2 FVKESK. The CDR3 totals 15 residues. With 2 bases removed from V and 4 bases from J, the gap between germline ends came to 14 bases. This clonotype was obtained from a male donor with ankylosing spondylitis. The chain links TRBV14 to TRBJ2-5; D uncertain. The sequencing input was blood, either unsorted or a sorted T cell fraction (not recorded which). The CDR3 nucleotides are TGTGCCAGCAGCCAACTCCGGACCCGGGCAGAGACCCAGTACTTC. This codes for CASSQLRTRAETQYF.